Listed below are T cell receptor beta chains from one sample, sequenced in a study of blood T cell repertoires in COVID-19. Here immunoSEQ multiplex PCR was the method, and the copy in TCRdb shows in-frame clones only, minus some. The table includes 100,000 to 150,000 clones, roughly 89% detected once. The material sequenced was PBMCs or T cells enriched from blood (not recorded which). The receptors derive from a woman aged 25 to 45 who had recovered from COVID-19. Each CDR3 is given with its conserved first and last residue. Each record gives: clone size, J gene, V gene, D gene, CDR3 protein, CDR3 DNA. A D gene is named only where the DNA matches it firmly. Clone size is not always given. Where it is, it says once, few, many or a class for expanded clones.

abundance: .; j_gene: TRBJ2-5; v_gene: TRBV20-1; d_gene: .; CDR3aa: CSASVPISVKTQYF; CDR3nt: TGCAGTGCTAGTGTTCCTATTTCTGTGAAGACCCAGTACTTC
abundance: .; j_gene: TRBJ2-5; v_gene: TRBV7-9; d_gene: TRBD2; CDR3aa: CASSSLAGGLETQYF; CDR3nt: TGTGCCAGCAGCTCTCTAGCGGGAGGGCTGGAGACCCAGTACTTC
abundance: once; j_gene: TRBJ2-7; v_gene: TRBV11-2; d_gene: .; CDR3aa: CASSLRWGVGSYEQYF; CDR3nt: TGTGCCAGCAGCTTAAGGTGGGGGGTGGGCTCCTACGAGCAGTACTTC
abundance: .; j_gene: TRBJ1-6; v_gene: TRBV27; d_gene: .; CDR3aa: CASSLYHGGAQSSPLHF; CDR3nt: TGTGCCAGCAGTTTATATCACGGAGGGGCCCAAAGTTCACCCCTCCACTTT
abundance: .; j_gene: TRBJ1-1; v_gene: TRBV19; d_gene: .; CDR3aa: CASSIGSFSGFTEAFF; CDR3nt: TGTGCCAGTAGTATAGGCTCGTTTTCGGGTTTTACTGAAGCTTTCTTT
abundance: .; j_gene: TRBJ2-7; v_gene: TRBV5-1; d_gene: TRBD1; CDR3aa: CASSLSDRGGEQYF; CDR3nt: TGCGCCAGCAGCTTGTCGGACAGGGGAGGCGAGCAGTACTTC
abundance: .; j_gene: TRBJ2-3; v_gene: TRBV10-3; d_gene: TRBD1; CDR3aa: CAISSPSGTGYTDTQYF; CDR3nt: TGTGCCATCAGTTCGCCCTCCGGGACAGGTTACACAGATACGCAGTATTTT
abundance: .; j_gene: TRBJ1-6; v_gene: TRBV30; d_gene: TRBD1; CDR3aa: CAWRTGYNSPLHF; CDR3nt: TGTGCCTGGAGGACAGGGTATAATTCACCCCTCCACTTT
abundance: .; j_gene: TRBJ2-1; v_gene: TRBV6-2/TRBV6-3; d_gene: .; CDR3aa: CASSLPVYNEQFF; CDR3nt: TGTGCCAGCAGCCTACCGGTCTACAATGAGCAGTTCTTC
abundance: .; j_gene: TRBJ2-7; v_gene: TRBV30; d_gene: .; CDR3aa: CAWSKSGYEQYF; CDR3nt: TGTGCCTGGAGTAAGAGCGGCTACGAGCAGTACTTC
abundance: .; j_gene: TRBJ2-5; v_gene: TRBV19; d_gene: TRBD1; CDR3aa: CASSIRTGGSQETQYF; CDR3nt: TGTGCCAGTAGTATACGGACAGGGGGTTCTCAAGAGACCCAGTACTTC
abundance: .; j_gene: TRBJ1-2; v_gene: TRBV19; d_gene: TRBD1; CDR3aa: CASSPRDRHGYTF; CDR3nt: TGTGCCAGTAGTCCAAGGGACAGGCACGGCTACACCTTC
abundance: .; j_gene: TRBJ2-1; v_gene: TRBV12-5; d_gene: TRBD2; CDR3aa: CASGHSGRGNEQFF; CDR3nt: TGTGCTAGTGGCCATAGCGGGAGAGGCAATGAGCAGTTCTTC
abundance: .; j_gene: TRBJ2-2; v_gene: TRBV7-9; d_gene: .; CDR3aa: CASSRRGQINTGELFF; CDR3nt: TGTGCCAGCAGCAGAAGAGGACAGATCAACACCGGGGAGCTGTTTTTT
abundance: .; j_gene: TRBJ2-5; v_gene: TRBV11-2; d_gene: TRBD2; CDR3aa: CASSSRTLGGETQYF; CDR3nt: TGTGCCAGCAGCTCCCGGACTCTGGGGGGGGAGACCCAGTACTTC
abundance: few; j_gene: TRBJ1-1; v_gene: TRBV5-1; d_gene: .; CDR3aa: CASSLAGGNTEAFF; CDR3nt: TGCGCCAGCAGCTTGGCCGGGGGGAACACTGAAGCTTTCTTT
abundance: .; j_gene: TRBJ1-1; v_gene: TRBV3-1/TRBV3-2; d_gene: TRBD1; CDR3aa: CASTIQGAGNTEAFF; CDR3nt: TGTGCCAGCACCATACAGGGGGCTGGAAACACTGAAGCTTTCTTT
abundance: .; j_gene: TRBJ1-1; v_gene: TRBV18; d_gene: .; CDR3aa: CASSPRPRPNTEAFF; CDR3nt: TGTGCCAGCTCACCACGGCCCAGGCCGAACACTGAAGCTTTCTTT
abundance: many; j_gene: TRBJ1-6; v_gene: TRBV13; d_gene: TRBD1; CDR3aa: CASSRRQGVNSPLHF; CDR3nt: TGTGCCAGCAGCCGGCGACAGGGGGTCAATTCACCCCTCCACTTT
abundance: .; j_gene: TRBJ1-4; v_gene: TRBV4-2; d_gene: TRBD1; CDR3aa: CASSQRPGQGGEKLFF; CDR3nt: TGTGCCAGCAGCCAGCGTCCGGGACAGGGAGGTGAAAAACTGTTTTTT
abundance: .; j_gene: TRBJ2-1; v_gene: TRBV7-3; d_gene: TRBD2; CDR3aa: CASSPLGYGASGFSYNEQFF; CDR3nt: TGTGCCAGCAGCCCCCTCGGGTACGGGGCTAGCGGGTTCTCCTACAATGAGCAGTTCTTC
abundance: few; j_gene: TRBJ2-5; v_gene: TRBV9; d_gene: .; CDR3aa: CASSVGPLYQETQYF; CDR3nt: TGTGCCAGCAGCGTAGGGCCCTTGTACCAAGAGACCCAGTACTTC
abundance: .; j_gene: TRBJ2-7; v_gene: TRBV5-3; d_gene: TRBD2; CDR3aa: CARSSPLAGADEQYF; CDR3nt: TGTGCCAGAAGCTCCCCTTTAGCGGGCGCAGACGAGCAGTACTTC
abundance: .; j_gene: TRBJ2-5; v_gene: TRBV15; d_gene: TRBD2; CDR3aa: CATSLAGGQETQYF; CDR3nt: TGTGCCACCAGCCTAGCGGGGGGCCAAGAGACCCAGTACTTC
abundance: few; j_gene: TRBJ2-7; v_gene: TRBV5-1; d_gene: TRBD2; CDR3aa: CASSLYLAGSYEQYF; CDR3nt: TGCGCCAGCAGCTTGTACCTAGCGGGCTCCTACGAGCAGTACTTC
abundance: .; j_gene: TRBJ1-1; v_gene: TRBV6-5; d_gene: TRBD1; CDR3aa: CASRRGQGTEAFF; CDR3nt: TGTGCCAGCAGGAGAGGACAGGGGACTGAAGCTTTCTTT
abundance: few; j_gene: TRBJ1-2; v_gene: TRBV28; d_gene: .; CDR3aa: CASSLKGVPYGYTF; CDR3nt: TGTGCCAGCAGTTTAAAGGGGGTCCCTTATGGCTACACCTTC
abundance: .; j_gene: TRBJ1-6; v_gene: TRBV19; d_gene: TRBD1; CDR3aa: CASSIPGQVVSPLHF; CDR3nt: TGTGCCAGTAGTATCCCGGGACAGGTTGTTTCACCCCTCCACTTT
abundance: .; j_gene: TRBJ2-3; v_gene: TRBV5-8; d_gene: TRBD2; CDR3aa: CASSHSGTSSDTQYF; CDR3nt: TGTGCCAGCAGCCATAGCGGGACCTCCTCAGATACGCAGTATTTT
abundance: .; j_gene: TRBJ1-2; v_gene: TRBV28; d_gene: .; CDR3aa: CASSFGQGYGYTF; CDR3nt: TGTGCCAGCAGTTTTGGCCAGGGGTACGGCTACACCTTC
abundance: .; j_gene: TRBJ2-2; v_gene: TRBV9; d_gene: TRBD2; CDR3aa: CASSVVTSGTGELFF; CDR3nt: TGTGCCAGCAGCGTAGTAACTAGCGGGACCGGAGAGCTGTTTTTT
abundance: few; j_gene: TRBJ1-4; v_gene: TRBV4-2; d_gene: TRBD1; CDR3aa: CASSQDFTGQGAGKKLFF; CDR3nt: TGTGCCAGCAGCCAAGATTTTACCGGACAGGGGGCTGGTAAAAAACTGTTTTTT
abundance: .; j_gene: TRBJ2-1; v_gene: TRBV7-9; d_gene: TRBD2; CDR3aa: CASSPRLAGRYNEQFF; CDR3nt: TGTGCCAGCAGCCCCAGACTAGCGGGAAGATACAATGAGCAGTTCTTC
abundance: .; j_gene: TRBJ1-1; v_gene: TRBV13; d_gene: TRBD1; CDR3aa: CASSSGQGLVGNTEAFF; CDR3nt: TGTGCCAGCAGCTCGGGACAGGGATTGGTAGGGAACACTGAAGCTTTCTTT
abundance: .; j_gene: TRBJ1-6; v_gene: TRBV4-2; d_gene: .; CDR3aa: CASSQDLSVGGSPLHF; CDR3nt: TGTGCCAGCAGCCAAGATTTAAGTGTGGGGGGTTCACCCCTCCACTTT
abundance: .; j_gene: TRBJ2-3; v_gene: TRBV30; d_gene: TRBD1; CDR3aa: CAWNGQGSDTQYF; CDR3nt: TGTGCCTGGAATGGACAGGGGAGCGATACGCAGTATTTT
abundance: .; j_gene: TRBJ1-2; v_gene: TRBV18; d_gene: TRBD1; CDR3aa: CASSPPGTGVNYGYTF; CDR3nt: TGTGCCAGCTCACCCCCCGGGACAGGGGTTAACTATGGCTACACCTTC
abundance: .; j_gene: TRBJ2-7; v_gene: TRBV11-2; d_gene: .; CDR3aa: CASSPVRGRESYEQYF; CDR3nt: TGTGCCAGCAGCCCCGTTCGGGGGCGGGAGAGCTACGAGCAGTACTTC
abundance: .; j_gene: TRBJ1-1; v_gene: TRBV13; d_gene: .; CDR3aa: CASSFPWQQDEAFF; CDR3nt: TGTGCCAGCAGCTTCCCTTGGCAGCAGGATGAAGCTTTCTTT
abundance: once; j_gene: TRBJ2-7; v_gene: TRBV21-1; d_gene: .; CDR3aa: CASSKIRGYEQYF; CDR3nt: TGTGCCAGCAGCAAAATTAGGGGCTACGAGCAGTACTTC
abundance: .; j_gene: TRBJ1-1; v_gene: TRBV9; d_gene: .; CDR3aa: CASSVDPYAGVNTEAFF; CDR3nt: TGTGCCAGCAGCGTAGATCCCTACGCAGGGGTGAACACTGAAGCTTTCTTT
abundance: .; j_gene: TRBJ2-1; v_gene: TRBV7-8; d_gene: .; CDR3aa: CASSLSRGEPYNEQFF; CDR3nt: TGTGCCAGCAGCTTATCGAGAGGCGAGCCGTACAATGAGCAGTTCTTC
abundance: few; j_gene: TRBJ2-5; v_gene: TRBV12-3/TRBV12-4; d_gene: .; CDR3aa: CASSFDRQETQYF; CDR3nt: TGTGCCAGCAGTTTTGACAGACAAGAGACCCAGTACTTC
abundance: once; j_gene: TRBJ2-5; v_gene: TRBV28; d_gene: TRBD2; CDR3aa: CASSFGLADYQETQYF; CDR3nt: TGTGCCAGCAGCTTCGGACTAGCGGACTACCAAGAGACCCAGTACTTC
abundance: .; j_gene: TRBJ1-5; v_gene: TRBV28; d_gene: TRBD1; CDR3aa: CASSPGTGGRHQPQHF; CDR3nt: TGTGCCAGCAGTCCAGGGACAGGGGGGAGACATCAGCCCCAGCATTTT
abundance: .; j_gene: TRBJ2-7; v_gene: TRBV20-1; d_gene: .; CDR3aa: CSASRSIEQYF; CDR3nt: TGCAGTGCTAGTAGGAGCATCGAGCAGTACTTC
abundance: .; j_gene: TRBJ1-5; v_gene: TRBV4-1; d_gene: .; CDR3aa: CASSQGAGYSNQPQHF; CDR3nt: TGCGCCAGCAGCCAAGGGGCGGGTTATAGCAATCAGCCCCAGCATTTT
abundance: .; j_gene: TRBJ2-1; v_gene: TRBV28; d_gene: .; CDR3aa: CASSLLGLPSYNEQFF; CDR3nt: TGTGCCAGCAGTTTATTGGGACTCCCCTCCTACAATGAGCAGTTCTTC
abundance: few; j_gene: TRBJ1-4; v_gene: TRBV4-3; d_gene: TRBD1; CDR3aa: CASSREAPGTGQEKLFF; CDR3nt: TGCGCCAGCAGCCGAGAAGCCCCCGGGACAGGTCAGGAAAAACTGTTTTTT